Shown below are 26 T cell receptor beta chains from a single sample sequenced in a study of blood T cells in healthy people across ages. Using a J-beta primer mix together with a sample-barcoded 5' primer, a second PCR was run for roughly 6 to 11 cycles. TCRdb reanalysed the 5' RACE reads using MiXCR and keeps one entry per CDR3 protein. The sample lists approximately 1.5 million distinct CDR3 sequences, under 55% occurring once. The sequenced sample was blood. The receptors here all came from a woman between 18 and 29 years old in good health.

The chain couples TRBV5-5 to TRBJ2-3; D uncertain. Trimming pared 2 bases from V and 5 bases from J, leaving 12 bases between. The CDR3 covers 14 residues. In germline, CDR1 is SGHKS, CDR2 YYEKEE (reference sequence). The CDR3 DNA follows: TGTGCCAGCAGCTTCCAGGCCGCCCAAGATACGCAGTATTTT. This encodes CASSFQAAQDTQYF. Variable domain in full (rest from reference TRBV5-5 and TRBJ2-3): DAGVTQSPTHLIKTRGQQVTLRCSPISGHKSVSWYQQVLGQGPQFIFQYYEKEERGRGNFPDRFSARQFPNYSSELNVNALLLGDSALYLCASSFQAAQDTQYFGPGTRLTVL.

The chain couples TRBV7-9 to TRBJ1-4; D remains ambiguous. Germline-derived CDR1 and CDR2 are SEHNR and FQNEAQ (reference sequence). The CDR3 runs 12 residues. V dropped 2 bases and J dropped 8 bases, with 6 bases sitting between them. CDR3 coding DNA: TGTGCCAGCAGCTTATGGTTCGAAAAACTGTTTTTT. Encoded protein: CASSLWFEKLFF.

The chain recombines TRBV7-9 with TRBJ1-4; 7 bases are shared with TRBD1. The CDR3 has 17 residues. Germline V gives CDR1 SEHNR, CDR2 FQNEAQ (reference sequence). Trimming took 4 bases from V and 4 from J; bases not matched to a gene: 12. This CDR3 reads CASSSVREGASNEKLFF. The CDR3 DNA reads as TGTGCCAGCAGCTCCGTGCGGGAGGGGGCGAGTAATGAAAAACTGTTTTTT.

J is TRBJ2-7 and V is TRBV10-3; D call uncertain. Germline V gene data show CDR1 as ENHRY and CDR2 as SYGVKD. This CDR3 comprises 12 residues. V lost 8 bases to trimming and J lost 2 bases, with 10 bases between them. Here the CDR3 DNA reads TGTGCCATCGGCGGTGAACCCTACGAGCAGTACTTC. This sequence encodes CAIGGEPYEQYF.

CDR3 sequence reads: CASSSSRMSLPYNEQYF. DNA for the CDR3: TGTGCCAGCAGCTCGTCCAGGATGAGTTTACCCTACAATGAGCAGTACTTC. This sequence joins TRBV7-9 and TRBJ2-7; D gene uncertain. Germline assignment: CDR1 SEHNR and CDR2 FQNEAQ (reference sequence). The CDR3 totals 17 residues. Between the trimmed V and J ends, which lost 4 bases and 7 bases, there was a span of 26 bases.

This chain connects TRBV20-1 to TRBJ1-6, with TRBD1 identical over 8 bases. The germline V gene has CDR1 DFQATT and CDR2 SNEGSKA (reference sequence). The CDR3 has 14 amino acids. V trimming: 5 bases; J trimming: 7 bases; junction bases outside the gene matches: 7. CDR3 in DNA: TGCAGTGCTCGAACTAGGACAGGGAATTCACCCCTCCACTTT. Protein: CSARTRTGNSPLHF.

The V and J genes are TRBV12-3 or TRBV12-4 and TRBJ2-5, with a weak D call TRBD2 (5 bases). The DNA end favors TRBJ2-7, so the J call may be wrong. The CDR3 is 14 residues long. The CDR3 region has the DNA TGTGCCAGCAGTTTACGGGGTAGAGCAGACGAGCAGTACTTC. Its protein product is CASSLRGRADEQYF.

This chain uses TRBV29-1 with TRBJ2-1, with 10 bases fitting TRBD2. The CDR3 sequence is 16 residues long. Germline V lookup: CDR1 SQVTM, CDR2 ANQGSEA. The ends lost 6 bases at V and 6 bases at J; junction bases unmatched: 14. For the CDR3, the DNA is TGCAGCGTCGGGCGCCCGGGAGCGGGAGGGCCCAATGAGCAGTTCTTC. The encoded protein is CSVGRPGAGGPNEQFF.

CDR3: CASSHPGRLNTEAFF. CDR3 bases: TGCGCCAGCAGCCACCCGGGACGGTTGAACACTGAAGCTTTCTTT. The genes are TRBV5-1 and TRBJ1-1; tentative D call: TRBD1 (5 bases). Trimming removed 4 bases from V and 0 bases from J, with 13 bases in between. Germline-derived CDR1 and CDR2 are SGHRS and YFSETQ. This CDR3 spans 15 amino acids.

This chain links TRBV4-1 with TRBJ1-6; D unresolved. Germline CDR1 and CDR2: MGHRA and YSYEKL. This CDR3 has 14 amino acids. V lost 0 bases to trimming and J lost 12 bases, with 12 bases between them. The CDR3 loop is CASSQDLGLQPLHF. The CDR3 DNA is TGCGCCAGCAGCCAAGATTTGGGTTTGCAACCCCTCCACTTT.

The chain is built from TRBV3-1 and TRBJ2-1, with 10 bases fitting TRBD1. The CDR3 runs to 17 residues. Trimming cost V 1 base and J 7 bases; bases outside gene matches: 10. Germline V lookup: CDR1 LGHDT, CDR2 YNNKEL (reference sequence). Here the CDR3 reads CASSQGHGTGDKNEQFF. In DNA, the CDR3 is TGTGCCAGCAGCCAAGGTCACGGGACAGGGGATAAGAATGAGCAGTTCTTC.

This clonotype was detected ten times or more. The CDR3 here is CASSYKSTGGKDTQYF. The CDR3 DNA reads TGTGCCAGCAGTTATAAAAGTACAGGGGGGAAGGATACGCAGTATTTT. V gene TRBV6-6 combines with J gene TRBJ2-3; 8 nucleotides line up with TRBD1. The ends lost 3 bases at V and 6 bases at J; junction bases unmatched: 11. The germline V gene has CDR1 MNHNY and CDR2 SVGAGI (reference sequence). The CDR3 length is 16 residues.

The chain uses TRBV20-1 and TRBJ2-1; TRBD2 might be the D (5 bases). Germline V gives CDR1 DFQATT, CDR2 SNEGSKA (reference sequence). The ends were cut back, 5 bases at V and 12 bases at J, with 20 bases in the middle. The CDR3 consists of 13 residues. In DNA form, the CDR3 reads TGCAGTGCTCCAGGACTGGATCACATTGGGCAGTTCTTC. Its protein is CSAPGLDHIGQFF.

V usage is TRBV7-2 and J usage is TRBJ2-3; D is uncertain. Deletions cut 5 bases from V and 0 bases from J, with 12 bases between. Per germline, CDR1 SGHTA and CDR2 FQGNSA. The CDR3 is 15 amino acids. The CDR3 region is CASSVAATSTDTQYF. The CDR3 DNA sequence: TGTGCCAGCAGCGTCGCTGCTACTAGCACAGATACGCAGTATTTT.

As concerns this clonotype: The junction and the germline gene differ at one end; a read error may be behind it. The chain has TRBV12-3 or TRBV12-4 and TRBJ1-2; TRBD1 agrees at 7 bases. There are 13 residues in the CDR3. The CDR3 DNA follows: TGTGCCAGCAGTTTGGACAGGCTATATGGCCACACCTTC. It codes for CASSLDRLYGHTF.

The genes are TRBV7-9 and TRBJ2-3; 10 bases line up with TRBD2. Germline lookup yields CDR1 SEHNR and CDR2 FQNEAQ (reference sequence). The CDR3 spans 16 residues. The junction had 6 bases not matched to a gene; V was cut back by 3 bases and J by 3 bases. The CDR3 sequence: CASSLLAGVWTDTQYF. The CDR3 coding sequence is TGTGCCAGCAGCTTGCTAGCGGGGGTTTGGACAGATACGCAGTATTTT.

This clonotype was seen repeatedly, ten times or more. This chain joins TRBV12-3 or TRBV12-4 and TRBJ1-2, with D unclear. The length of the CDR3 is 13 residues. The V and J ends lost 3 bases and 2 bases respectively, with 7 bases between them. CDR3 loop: CASSLEHNYGYTF. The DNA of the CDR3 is TGTGCCAGCAGTTTGGAACACAACTATGGCTACACCTTC.

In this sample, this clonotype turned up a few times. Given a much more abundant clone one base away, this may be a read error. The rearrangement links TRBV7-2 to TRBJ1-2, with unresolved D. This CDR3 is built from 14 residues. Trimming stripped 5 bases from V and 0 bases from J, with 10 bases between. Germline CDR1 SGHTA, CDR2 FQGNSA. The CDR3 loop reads CASSVYSTNYGYTF. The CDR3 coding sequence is TGTGCCAGCAGCGTGTACTCAACTAACTATGGCTACACCTTC.

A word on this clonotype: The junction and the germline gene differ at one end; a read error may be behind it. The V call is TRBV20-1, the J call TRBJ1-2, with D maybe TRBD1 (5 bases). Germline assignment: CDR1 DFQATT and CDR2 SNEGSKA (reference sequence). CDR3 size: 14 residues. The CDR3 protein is CSASPGGGMLGYTF. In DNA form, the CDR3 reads TGCAGCGCTAGCCCAGGTGGGGGAATGCTCGGCTACACCTTC.

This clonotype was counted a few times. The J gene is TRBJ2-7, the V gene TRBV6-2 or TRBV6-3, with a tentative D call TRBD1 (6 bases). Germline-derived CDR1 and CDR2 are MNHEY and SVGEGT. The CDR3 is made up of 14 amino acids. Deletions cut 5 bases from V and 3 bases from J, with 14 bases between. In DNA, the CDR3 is TGTGCCAGCAGTCCCCGGACAGATTTCTACGAGCAGTACTTC. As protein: CASSPRTDFYEQYF.

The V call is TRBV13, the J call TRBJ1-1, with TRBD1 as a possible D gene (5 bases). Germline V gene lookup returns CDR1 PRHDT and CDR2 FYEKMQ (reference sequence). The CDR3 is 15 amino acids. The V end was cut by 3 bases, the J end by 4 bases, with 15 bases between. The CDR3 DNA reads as TGTGCCAGCAGCTTGGGTGGCTCGGGGGGCACTGAAGCTTTCTTT. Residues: CASSLGGSGGTEAFF.

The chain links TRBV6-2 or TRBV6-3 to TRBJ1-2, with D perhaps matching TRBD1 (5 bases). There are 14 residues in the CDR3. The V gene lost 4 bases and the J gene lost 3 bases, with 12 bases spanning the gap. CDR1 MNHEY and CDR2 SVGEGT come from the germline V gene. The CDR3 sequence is CASSSIRGDYGYTF. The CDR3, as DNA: TGTGCCAGCAGTTCAATCCGGGGCGACTATGGCTACACCTTC.

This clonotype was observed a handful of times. The CDR3 nucleotides read TGTGCCAGCAGCTTAATGTCTCTAGCGGGACGAACAGATACGCAGTATTTT. Its protein is CASSLMSLAGRTDTQYF. This chain links TRBV7-8 with TRBJ2-3; 9 bases map to TRBD2. The trim removed 2 bases at V and 3 bases at J, leaving 9 bases unmatched. The CDR3 loop spans 17 amino acids. Germline V gives CDR1 SGHVS, CDR2 FQNEAQ.

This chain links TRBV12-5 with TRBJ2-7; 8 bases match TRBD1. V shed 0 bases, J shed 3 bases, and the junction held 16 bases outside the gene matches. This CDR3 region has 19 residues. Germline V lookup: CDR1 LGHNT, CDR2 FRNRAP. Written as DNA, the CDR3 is TGTGCTAGTGGTTTGGTAACTCGGGGGACAGGCGATCCCTACTACGAGCAGTACTTC. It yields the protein CASGLVTRGTGDPYYEQYF.

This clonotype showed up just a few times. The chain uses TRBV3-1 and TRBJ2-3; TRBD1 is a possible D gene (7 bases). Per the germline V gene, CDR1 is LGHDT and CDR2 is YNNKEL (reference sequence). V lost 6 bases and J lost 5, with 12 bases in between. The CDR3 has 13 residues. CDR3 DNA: TGTGCCAGCAGGGAGGGGGCGAGAGATACGCAGTATTTT. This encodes CASREGARDTQYF.

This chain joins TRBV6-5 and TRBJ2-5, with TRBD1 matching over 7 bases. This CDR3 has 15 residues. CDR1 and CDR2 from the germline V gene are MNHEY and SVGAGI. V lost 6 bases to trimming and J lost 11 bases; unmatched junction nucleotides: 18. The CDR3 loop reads CASSFDRAVPNEQYF. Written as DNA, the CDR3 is TGTGCCAGCAGCTTCGACAGGGCCGTACCCAATGAGCAGTACTTC.